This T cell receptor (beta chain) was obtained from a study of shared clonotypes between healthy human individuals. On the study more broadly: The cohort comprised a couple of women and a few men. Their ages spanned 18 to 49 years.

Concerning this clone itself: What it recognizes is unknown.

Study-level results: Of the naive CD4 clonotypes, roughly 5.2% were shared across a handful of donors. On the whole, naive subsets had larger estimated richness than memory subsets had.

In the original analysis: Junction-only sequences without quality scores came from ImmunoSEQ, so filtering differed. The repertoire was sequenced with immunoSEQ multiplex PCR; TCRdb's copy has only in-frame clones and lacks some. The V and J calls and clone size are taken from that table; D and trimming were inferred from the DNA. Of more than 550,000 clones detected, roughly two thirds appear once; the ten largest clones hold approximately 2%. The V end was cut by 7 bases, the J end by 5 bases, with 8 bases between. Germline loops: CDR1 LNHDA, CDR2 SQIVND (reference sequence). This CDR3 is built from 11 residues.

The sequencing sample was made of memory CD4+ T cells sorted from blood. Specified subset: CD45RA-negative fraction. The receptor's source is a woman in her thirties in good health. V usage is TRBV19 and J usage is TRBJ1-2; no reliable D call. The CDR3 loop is CASTDGYGYTF. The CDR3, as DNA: TGTGCCAGTACTGACGGGTATGGCTACACCTTC.